This T cell receptor beta chain was profiled in a study of early T cells in non-severe SARS-CoV-2 infection. Overall study: RNA in bulk from unsorted whole blood was sequenced, and chains were unpaired. Study-level results: Anti-spike CD8 specificities were favored by VDJdb matching, whose results missed private and CD4 specificities.

Individual cDNA molecules were tagged with unique molecular identifiers, the study reported. TCRdb analysed the 5' RACE reads with MiXCR anew, one entry per CDR3 protein. In the table there are 25,000 to 35,000 distinct CDR3 sequences, approximately 5.5% of which are singletons. Germline V gene data show CDR1 as MDHEN and CDR2 as SYDVKM. CDR3 length: 14 residues. The V and J ends lost 4 bases and 0 bases respectively, with 10 bases between them. This clonotype was seen repeatedly, ten times or more. Its target is not known. This receptor was taken from an adult who was a healthcare worker with PCR-confirmed SARS-CoV-2 infection or an uninfected control (not recorded which). Material: whole blood. The chain has TRBV28 and TRBJ2-7, with D perhaps matching TRBD1 or TRBD2 (6 bases each). The CDR3 spells CASSSGGGSYEQYF. CDR3 nucleotide sequence: TGTGCCAGCAGTTCCGGGGGCGGCTCCTACGAGCAGTACTTC.